The 7 T cell receptor beta chains reported below all come from one sample, sequenced in a study of OX40 agonist ivuxolimab in advanced cancers. Sequenced by immunoSEQ multiplex PCR; TCRdb stores in-frame clones only, minus some. The table lists tens of thousands of clones, nearly 90% of them singletons. The sample in question was CD4+ or CD8+ T cells sorted from blood, obtained in a trial of the OX40 agonist ivuxolimab. These receptors originate from an adult with an advanced solid tumor such as melanoma, head and neck, liver or kidney cancer.

The genes are TRBV7-6 and TRBJ1-1, with TRBD1 matching 7 bases. Per germline, CDR1 SGHVS and CDR2 FNYEAQ. The trim removed 8 bases at V and 6 bases at J, leaving 9 bases unmatched. The CDR3 has 13 amino acids. The CDR3: CASSFTGAAEAFF. CDR3 bases: TGTGCCAGCTCCTTTACAGGGGCGGCTGAAGCTTTCTTT.

The chain combines TRBV12-5 with TRBJ2-7; D not resolved. There are 15 residues in the CDR3. CDR1 is LGHNT, CDR2 FRNRAP, per germline. V lost 5 bases, J lost 4 bases, and 18 bases lay in between. The CDR3 reads CASGQDCSNGYEQYV. In DNA form, the CDR3 reads TGTGCTAGTGGTCAAGACTGCTCAAACGGGTACGAGCAGTACGTC.

CDR3 residues: CASSLRQSNTEAFF. DNA for the CDR3: TGTGCCAGCAGTTTGCGACAATCGAACACTGAAGCTTTCTTT. V gene TRBV27 combines with J gene TRBJ1-1; D gene ambiguous. Per germline, CDR1 MNHEY and CDR2 SMNVEV (reference sequence). This CDR3 contains 14 residues. V was trimmed by 3 bases and J by 1 base, leaving 9 bases between them.

This clone showed up just once. The chain links TRBV27 to TRBJ2-1; D ambiguous. V was clipped by 8 bases and J by 8 bases, with 7 bases between them. CDR3 size: 10 residues. Germline assignment: CDR1 MNHEY and CDR2 SMNVEV (reference sequence). DNA of the CDR3: TGTGCCAGCGGCCACGATGAGCAGTTCTTC. The encoded protein is CASGHDEQFF.

The chain couples TRBV6-5 to TRBJ2-5; D is perhaps TRBD2 (6 bases). This CDR3 region has 14 residues. V lost 4 bases, J lost 2 bases, and 11 bases lay in between. The germline V gene has CDR1 MNHEY and CDR2 SVGAGI. The CDR3 coding sequence is TGTGCCAGCAGTTTCCGGACTACACAAGAGACCCAGTACTTC. Translated: CASSFRTTQETQYF.

The chain joins TRBV6-5 to TRBJ2-3, with 7 positions matching TRBD2. V shed 2 bases and J 0 bases; nucleotides not matched to a gene: 5. CDR1 and CDR2 from the germline V gene are MNHEY and SVGAGI. The CDR3 runs to 16 residues. CDR3 sequence (DNA): TGTGCCAGCAGTTACGGTAGCGGGCCGAGCACAGATACGCAGTATTTT. As protein: CASSYGSGPSTDTQYF.

The genes are TRBV28 and TRBJ2-7; 11 bases are shared with TRBD2. The J segment lost 6 bases and the V segment lost 5 bases, leaving 9 bases of the junction unmatched. This CDR3 has 15 amino acids. The germline gives CDR1 MDHEN, CDR2 SYDVKM. The DNA of the CDR3 is TGTGCCAGCAGTCCTCCGACTAGCGGGATGGGCGAGCAGTACTTC. Residues: CASSPPTSGMGEQYF.